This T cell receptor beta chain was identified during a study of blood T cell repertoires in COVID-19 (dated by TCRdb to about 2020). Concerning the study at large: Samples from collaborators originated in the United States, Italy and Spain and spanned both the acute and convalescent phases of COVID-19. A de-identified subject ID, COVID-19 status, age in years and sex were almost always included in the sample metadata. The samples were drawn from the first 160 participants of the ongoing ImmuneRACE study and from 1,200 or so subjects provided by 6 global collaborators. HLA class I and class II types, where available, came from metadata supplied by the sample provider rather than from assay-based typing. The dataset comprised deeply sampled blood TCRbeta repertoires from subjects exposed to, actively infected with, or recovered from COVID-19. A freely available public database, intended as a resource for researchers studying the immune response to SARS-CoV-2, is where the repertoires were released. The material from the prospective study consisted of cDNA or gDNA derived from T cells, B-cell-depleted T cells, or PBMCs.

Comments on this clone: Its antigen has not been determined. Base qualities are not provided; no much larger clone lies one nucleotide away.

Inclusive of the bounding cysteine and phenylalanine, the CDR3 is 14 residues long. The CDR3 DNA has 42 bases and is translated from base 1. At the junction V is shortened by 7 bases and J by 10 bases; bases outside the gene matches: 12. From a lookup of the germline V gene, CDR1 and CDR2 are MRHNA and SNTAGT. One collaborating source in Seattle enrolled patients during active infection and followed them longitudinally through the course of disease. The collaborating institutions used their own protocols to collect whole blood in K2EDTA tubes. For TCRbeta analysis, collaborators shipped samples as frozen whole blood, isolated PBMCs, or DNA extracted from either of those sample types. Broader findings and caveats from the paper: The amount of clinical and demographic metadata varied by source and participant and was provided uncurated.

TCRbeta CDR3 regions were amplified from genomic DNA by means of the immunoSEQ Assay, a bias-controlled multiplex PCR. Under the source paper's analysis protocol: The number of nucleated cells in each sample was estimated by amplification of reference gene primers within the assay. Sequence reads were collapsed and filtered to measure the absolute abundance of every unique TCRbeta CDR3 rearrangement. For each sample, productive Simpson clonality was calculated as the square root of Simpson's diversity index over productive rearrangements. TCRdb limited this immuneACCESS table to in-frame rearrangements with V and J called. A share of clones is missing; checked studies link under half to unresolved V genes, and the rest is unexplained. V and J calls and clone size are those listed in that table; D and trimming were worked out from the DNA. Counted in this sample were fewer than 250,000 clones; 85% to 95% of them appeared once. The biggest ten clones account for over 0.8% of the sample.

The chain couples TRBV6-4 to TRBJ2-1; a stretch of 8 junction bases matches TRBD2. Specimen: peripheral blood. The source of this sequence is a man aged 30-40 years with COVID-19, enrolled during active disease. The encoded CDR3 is CASTPTMGLGEQFF. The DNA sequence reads TGTGCCAGCACCCCTACGATGGGACTAGGGGAGCAGTTCTTC.